This T cell receptor (beta chain) was identified in a study of a mutant IDH1 vaccine in newly diagnosed glioma. Study information: Radiotherapy, temozolomide, or both had been given previously, and both were given to most.

This CDR3 contains 15 residues. With 4 bases clipped from V and 5 bases from J, the junction kept 4 bases outside the gene matches. CDR1 and CDR2 (germline): MGHRA, YSYEKL. This clone was detected once. Its cognate antigen is unknown. Noted time point: week 23, last vaccination. Alongside topical imiquimod, each dose of vaccine comprised 300 ug of mutant IDH1 20-mer peptide. Donors' newly diagnosed IDH1-mutant WHO grade 3 or 4 astrocytomas lacked nuclear ATRX. Data came from immunoSEQ multiplex PCR; TCRdb stores just in-frame clones and leaves some out. The data show some 80,000 clones, with around 83% seen just once and around 0.73% held by the top ten.

The chain combines TRBV4-1 with TRBJ1-5, with TRBD1 matching 11 bases. The sequence was collected from a woman aged 45-65 years with glioma. Sequencing used PBMCs, obtained from a glioma patient whose treatment included an IDH1 peptide vaccine. Here the CDR3 reads CASSRSGQGDQPQHF. The DNA of the CDR3 is TGCGCCAGCAGCCGCTCGGGACAGGGGGATCAGCCCCAGCATTTT.